These T cell receptor beta chains were read from a single sample in a study of Graves' ophthalmopathy and Graves' hyperthyroidism. TCRdb ran MiXCR on the multiplex PCR reads and lists one entry per CDR3 protein. The table records approximately 540,000 distinct CDR3 sequences, roughly 40% of them present only once. The sample was peripheral blood or thyroid tissue (not recorded which). The receptors were gathered from an adult man with Graves' hyperthyroidism. The CDR3 runs from the conserved cysteine through the conserved F or W. The D gene is left open where the match is weak. Rows may omit the clone size; those that give it use once, few, many or a size class.

d_call: .; clone_size: many; j_call: TRBJ1-2; cdr3_length: 13; v_call: TRBV29-1; cdr3_nt: TGCAGCGTTGAGGCAGCAGTAAGCTATGGCTACACCTTC; cdr3_aa: CSVEAAVSYGYTF
d_call: .; clone_size: .; j_call: TRBJ2-2; cdr3_length: 15; v_call: TRBV5-6; cdr3_nt: TGTGCCAGCAGCTGGGGGTTGGGGGACACCGGGGAGCTGTTTTTT; cdr3_aa: CASSWGLGDTGELFF
d_call: TRBD1; clone_size: many; j_call: TRBJ1-2; cdr3_length: 16; v_call: TRBV6-1; cdr3_nt: TGTGCCAGCAGTGAGGCGACAGGGGGCAAGGACTATGGCTACACCTTC; cdr3_aa: CASSEATGGKDYGYTF
d_call: .; clone_size: .; j_call: TRBJ2-7; cdr3_length: 15; v_call: TRBV9; cdr3_nt: TGTGCCAGCAGCGTCGTGCCTAGCGCGGCCTACGAGCAGTACTTC; cdr3_aa: CASSVVPSAAYEQYF
d_call: TRBD1; clone_size: few; j_call: TRBJ1-4; cdr3_length: 16; v_call: TRBV19; cdr3_nt: TGTGCCAGCAAACAAACGCGGACAGGGAATAATGAAAAACTGTTTTTT; cdr3_aa: CASKQTRTGNNEKLFF
d_call: TRBD1; clone_size: .; j_call: TRBJ2-7; cdr3_length: 14; v_call: TRBV20-1; cdr3_nt: TGCAGTGCTAGAGCCCAGGGGGCCGCTAACGAGCAGTACTTC; cdr3_aa: CSARAQGAANEQYF
d_call: .; clone_size: .; j_call: TRBJ2-1; cdr3_length: 14; v_call: TRBV25-1; cdr3_nt: TGTGCCAGCAGTGAACCCGTAGGACTTGCTGTGCAGTTCTTC; cdr3_aa: CASSEPVGLAVQFF
d_call: .; clone_size: many; j_call: TRBJ2-2; cdr3_length: 15; v_call: TRBV7-2; cdr3_nt: TGTGCCAGCAGCTTAGAGTGGGGAGTCACCGGGGAGCTGTTTTTT; cdr3_aa: CASSLEWGVTGELFF
d_call: .; clone_size: many; j_call: TRBJ2-7; cdr3_length: 14; v_call: TRBV2; cdr3_nt: TGTGCCAGCAAAGTGGGGGTCCTCTCCTACGAGCAGTACTTC; cdr3_aa: CASKVGVLSYEQYF
d_call: .; clone_size: many; j_call: TRBJ1-5; cdr3_length: 14; v_call: TRBV20-1; cdr3_nt: TGCAGTGCTAGCTTCGGGGGTCTAATTCAGCCCCAGCATTTT; cdr3_aa: CSASFGGLIQPQHF
d_call: .; clone_size: many; j_call: TRBJ1-2; cdr3_length: 16; v_call: TRBV12-3/TRBV12-4; cdr3_nt: TGTGCCAGCAGTTTGGAGCTCTTTCCCGCTAACTATGGCTACACCTTC; cdr3_aa: CASSLELFPANYGYTF
d_call: .; clone_size: many; j_call: TRBJ1-1; cdr3_length: 13; v_call: TRBV29-1; cdr3_nt: TGCAGCGGCGACCCCGGGGGATACACTGAAGCTTTCTTT; cdr3_aa: CSGDPGGYTEAFF
d_call: .; clone_size: many; j_call: TRBJ1-6; cdr3_length: 14; v_call: TRBV12-3/TRBV12-4; cdr3_nt: TGTGCCAGCAGTTTAGCAGGGAGTAATTCACCCCTCCACTTT; cdr3_aa: CASSLAGSNSPLHF
d_call: TRBD1; clone_size: .; j_call: TRBJ2-2; cdr3_length: 14; v_call: TRBV12-3/TRBV12-4; cdr3_nt: TGTGCCAGCATCCAGGGGGCAGGGACCGGGGAGCTGTTTTTT; cdr3_aa: CASIQGAGTGELFF
d_call: .; clone_size: .; j_call: TRBJ2-7; cdr3_length: 14; v_call: TRBV5-1; cdr3_nt: TGCGCCAGCAGCTTAACAGCGGAGACCTACGAGCAGTACTTC; cdr3_aa: CASSLTAETYEQYF
d_call: .; clone_size: .; j_call: TRBJ1-6; cdr3_length: 18; v_call: TRBV25-1; cdr3_nt: TGTGCCAGCAGTGACGATACAGGACAAATCTCCTATAATTCACCCCTCCACTTT; cdr3_aa: CASSDDTGQISYNSPLHF
d_call: .; clone_size: many; j_call: TRBJ1-3; cdr3_length: 13; v_call: TRBV3-1; cdr3_nt: TGTGCCAGCAGCCAGCCGGCTGGAAACACCATATATTTT; cdr3_aa: CASSQPAGNTIYF
d_call: TRBD1; clone_size: many; j_call: TRBJ1-1; cdr3_length: 16; v_call: TRBV20-1; cdr3_nt: TGCAGTGCTAGAGATGTGAAGGGACAGGGAGGCACTGAAGCTTTCTTT; cdr3_aa: CSARDVKGQGGTEAFF
d_call: TRBD1; clone_size: few; j_call: TRBJ2-3; cdr3_length: 14; v_call: TRBV7-9; cdr3_nt: TGTGCCAGCAGCCGTACAGGGGTTGGGGATACGCAGTATTTT; cdr3_aa: CASSRTGVGDTQYF
d_call: TRBD1; clone_size: many; j_call: TRBJ2-5; cdr3_length: 14; v_call: TRBV5-8; cdr3_nt: TGTGCCAGCAGCATGACAGGGGGCTGGGAGACCCAGTACTTC; cdr3_aa: CASSMTGGWETQYF
d_call: .; clone_size: .; j_call: TRBJ2-7; cdr3_length: 12; v_call: TRBV30; cdr3_nt: TGTGCCTGGAGTCCCGAAGCCTACGAGCAGTACTTC; cdr3_aa: CAWSPEAYEQYF